The entry that follows covers one T cell receptor (beta chain) sequence. The antigen remains undetermined. Only in-frame clones appear in the TCRdb table, and some are missing; sequencing was by immunoSEQ multiplex PCR. The sample has fewer than 100,000 clones; approximately 83% are singletons. The data belong to a study of CD4 T cell repertoires in COVID-19. Whole-study context: After approximately 10 days of IL-2 expansion, CFSE-low cells were relabeled and restimulated with other coronavirus spikes. The study's findings and limits: SARS-CoV and/or HKU1 spike cultures shared between 7 and 25% of SARS-CoV-2 clonotypes.

The input for sequencing was CD4+ T cells from peripheral blood, taken after recovery from COVID-19. The source of this sequence is a human donor who had COVID-19.

DNA of the CDR3: TGTGCCAGCAGTTACACGGGATTGAATTCACCCCTCCACTTT. It specifies CASSYTGLNSPLHF. The genes are TRBV6-2 or TRBV6-3 and TRBJ1-6; D is uncertain. The CDR3 runs 14 residues. V was shortened by 2 bases and J by 7 bases, with 9 bases between the two germline ends. Germline loops: CDR1 MNHEY, CDR2 SVGEGT.